Sequencing of this T cell receptor (beta chain) was carried out in a study of shared clonotypes between healthy human individuals. Notes on the study in general: Naive subsets, compared against memory subsets, generally had larger estimated richness values. Clonotypes which were not shared had lower generation probabilities than clonotypes that all four donors shared.

J gave up 5 bases and V 4 bases, and 9 bases lay outside the gene matches. The CDR3 extends over 16 amino acids. CDR1 and CDR2 from the germline V gene are SGDLS and YYNGEE. The test was conducted at deep level. For every subset, genomic DNA was evenly distributed across several immunoSEQ plates. Generated by immunoSEQ multiplex PCR, the TCRdb table keeps only in-frame clones and is missing some. The sample shows some 1,100,000 clones, around 82% of them seen only once. A note on this clone: Its antigen remains unidentified.

The sample consisted of memory CD4+ T cells from PBMCs. Subset in this sample: CD45RA-negative fraction. This receptor was obtained from a young man in good health. Some clones in this sample may be carry-over from other donors' samples. The chain combines TRBV9 with TRBJ2-5; TRBD2 matches 12 bases. CDR3 coding DNA: TGTGCCAGCAGCAGATTAGGACTAGCGGGGAGTGAGACCCAGTACTTC. Translated, it gives CASSRLGLAGSETQYF. Full variable domain (rest looked up from reference TRBV9 and TRBJ2-5): DSGVTQTPKHLITATGQRVTLRCSPRSGDLSVYWYQQSLDQGLQFLIQYYNGEERAKGNILERFSAQQFPDLHSELNLSSLELGDSALYFCASSRLGLAGSETQYFGPGTRLLVL.